This section outlines one TCR beta chain sequence together with its context. Its antigen is not identified. The germline gives CDR1 MGHRA, CDR2 YSYEKL. The V end lost 3 bases, the J end lost 4 bases, and 4 bases lay between the germline ends. CDR3 length: 12 amino acids. This sample is drawn from a study of CD8 T cells in Susac syndrome. It was with random hexamers that roughly 0.5 to 1 ug RNA was reverse transcribed. TCRdb re-called the immunoSEQ multiplex PCR reads through MiXCR, storing one row per CDR3 protein. The repertoire has 110,000 to 150,000 distinct CDR3 sequences, approximately 95% of them found once; the top ten carry roughly 0.29%. Study outcomes and limitations: The study recognized that the number of individuals in its TCR sequencing and HLA analysis was relatively small.

This sequence was found in a human donor in good health. This chain uses TRBV4-1 with TRBJ2-1; no reliable D call. Source material: CD8+ T cells from PBMCs. CDR3 in amino acids: CASSHEYNEQFF. As DNA, the CDR3 is TGCGCCAGCAGCCACGAGTACAATGAGCAGTTCTTC.